The sequence of this TCR beta chain was determined in a study of blood T cell repertoires in COVID-19. About the study: Donors in the United States, Italy and Spain gave samples during acute or convalescent COVID-19. Sample material is recorded as cDNA or gDNA derived from T cells, B-cell-depleted T cells, or PBMCs.

Original data processing: By means of reference gene primer amplification, nucleated cell counts were estimated. The table came from immunoSEQ multiplex PCR; TCRdb's copy has only in-frame clones and leaves some out. V and J calls and clone size are as listed in that table; D and trimming were resolved from the DNA. The table has over 85,000 clones, roughly 88% seen once. The CDR3 runs to 16 residues. Germline values: CDR1 ENHRY, CDR2 SYGVKD. The V gene end was trimmed by 3 bases and the J gene end by 0 bases; junction bases not matched to a gene: 7. The chain employs TRBV10-3 and TRBJ2-5; 7 bases are a match to TRBD2. This clonotype was sampled from a woman aged 70-85 years with acute or convalescent COVID-19. Sequencing was done on a sample of peripheral blood. CDR3 amino acids: CAISEVGGLDQETQYF. Written as DNA, the CDR3 is TGTGCCATCAGTGAAGTTGGTGGACTAGACCAAGAGACCCAGTACTTC.